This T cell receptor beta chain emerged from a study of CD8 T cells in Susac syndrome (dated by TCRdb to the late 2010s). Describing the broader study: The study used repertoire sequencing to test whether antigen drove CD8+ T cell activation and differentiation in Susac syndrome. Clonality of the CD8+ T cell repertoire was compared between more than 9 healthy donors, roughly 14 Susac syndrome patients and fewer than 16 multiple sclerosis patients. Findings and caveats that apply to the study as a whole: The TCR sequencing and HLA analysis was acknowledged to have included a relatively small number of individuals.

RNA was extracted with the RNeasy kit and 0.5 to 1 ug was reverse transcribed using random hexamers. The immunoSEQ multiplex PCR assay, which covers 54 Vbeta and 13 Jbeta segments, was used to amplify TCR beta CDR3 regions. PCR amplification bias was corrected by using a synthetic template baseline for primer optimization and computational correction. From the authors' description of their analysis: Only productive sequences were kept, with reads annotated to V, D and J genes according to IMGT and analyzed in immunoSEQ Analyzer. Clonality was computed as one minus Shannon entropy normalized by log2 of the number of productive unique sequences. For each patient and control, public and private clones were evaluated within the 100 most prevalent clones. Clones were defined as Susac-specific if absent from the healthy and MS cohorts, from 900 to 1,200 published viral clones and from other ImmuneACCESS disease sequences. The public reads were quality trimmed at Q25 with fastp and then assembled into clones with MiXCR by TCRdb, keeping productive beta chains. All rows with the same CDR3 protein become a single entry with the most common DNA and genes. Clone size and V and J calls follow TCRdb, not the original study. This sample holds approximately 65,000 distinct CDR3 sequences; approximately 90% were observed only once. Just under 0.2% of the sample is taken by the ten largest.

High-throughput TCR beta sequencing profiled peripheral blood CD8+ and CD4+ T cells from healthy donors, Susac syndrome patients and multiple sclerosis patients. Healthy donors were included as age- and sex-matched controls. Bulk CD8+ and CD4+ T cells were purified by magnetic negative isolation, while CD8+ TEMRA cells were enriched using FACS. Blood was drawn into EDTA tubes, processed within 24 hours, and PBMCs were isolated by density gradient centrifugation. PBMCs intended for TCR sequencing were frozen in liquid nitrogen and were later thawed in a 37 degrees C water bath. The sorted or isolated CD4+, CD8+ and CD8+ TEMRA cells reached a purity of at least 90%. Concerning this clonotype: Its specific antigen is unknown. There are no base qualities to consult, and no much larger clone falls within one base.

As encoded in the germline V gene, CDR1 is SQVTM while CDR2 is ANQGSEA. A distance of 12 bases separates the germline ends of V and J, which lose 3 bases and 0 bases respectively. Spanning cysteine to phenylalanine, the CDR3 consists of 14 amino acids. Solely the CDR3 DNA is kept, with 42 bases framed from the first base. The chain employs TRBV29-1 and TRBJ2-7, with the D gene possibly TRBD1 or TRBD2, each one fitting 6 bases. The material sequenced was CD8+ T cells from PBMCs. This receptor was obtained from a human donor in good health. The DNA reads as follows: TGCAGCGTTGAGGGGGGCCCGCCCTCCTACGAGCAGTACTTC. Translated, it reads CSVEGGPPSYEQYF.